Each of the 18 T cell receptor beta chains below was sequenced from the same sample in a study of cytomegalovirus exposure and HLA in healthy donors. PCR involved 60 Vbeta and 13 Jbeta primers. TCRdb's table, derived via immunoSEQ multiplex PCR, lists solely in-frame clones and lacks some. The table includes roughly 77,000 clones, 72% detected once. The sequenced sample was PBMCs. These receptors came from a woman between 35 and 50 years old in good health and CMV-seropositive.

The rearrangement joins TRBV6-6 to TRBJ1-3; D gene unclear. V shed 8 bases and J shed 6 bases, with 11 bases lying between them. CDR1 and CDR2 (germline): MNHNY, SVGAGI (reference sequence). The CDR3 is 12 residues long. The DNA of the CDR3 is TGTGCCAGCCGGGAGATCTCAAACACCATATATTTT. Translation gives CASREISNTIYF.

The chain joins TRBV7-3 to TRBJ1-1; D possibly corresponds to TRBD1 (6 bases). Trimming removed 5 bases from V and 6 bases from J, with 19 bases in between. CDR3 size: 15 residues. Germline V CDR1 and CDR2: SGHTA, FQGTGA. The CDR3 sequence: CASSPGGAGDAEAFF. The DNA of the CDR3 is TGTGCCAGCAGCCCCGGTGGGGCAGGGGACGCTGAAGCTTTCTTT.

This chain joins TRBV20-1 and TRBJ2-7, with D perhaps TRBD1 (6 bases). CDR3 size: 11 residues. Trimming stripped 2 bases from V and 4 bases from J, with 6 bases between. The germline gives CDR1 DFQATT, CDR2 SNEGSKA (reference sequence). CDR3: CSARRGYEQYF. Here the CDR3 DNA reads TGCAGTGCTAGAAGGGGGTACGAGCAGTACTTC.

The chain employs TRBV6-1 and TRBJ2-7, with D tentatively TRBD2 (6 bases). CDR1 is MNHNS and CDR2 is SASEGT in the germline V gene. Trimming cost V 1 base and J 2 bases, with 6 bases left between them. The CDR3 runs to 13 residues. DNA for the CDR3: TGTGCCAGCAGTGAAGGGACTACCTACGAGCAGTACTTC. Encoded protein: CASSEGTTYEQYF.

The chain recombines TRBV2 with TRBJ1-2, with TRBD1 identical over 7 bases. Unmatched junction bases numbered 5, after V lost 6 bases and J lost 1 base. CDR1 and CDR2 from the germline V gene are SNHLY and FYNNEI. The CDR3 sequence is 14 residues long. CDR3 protein: CASRPGTDNYGYTF. CDR3 nucleotides: TGTGCCAGCAGGCCAGGGACAGATAACTATGGCTACACCTTC.

This clone was recorded a few times. This chain uses TRBV6-5 with TRBJ2-3; 13 nucleotides agree with TRBD2. The germline V gene encodes CDR1 MNHEY and CDR2 SVGAGI. V was clipped by 5 bases and J by 4 bases; unmatched bases: 3. The length of the CDR3 is 15 residues. CDR3 in DNA: TGTGCCAGCAGTCCCACTAGCGGGGGGGCAGATACGCAGTATTTT. Translating it yields CASSPTSGGADTQYF.

The rearrangement uses TRBV6-5 and TRBJ1-2, with 11 nucleotides matching TRBD1. V dropped 2 bases and J dropped 8; count of bases not matched to a gene: 4. This CDR3 has 14 residues. Germline V gene data show CDR1 as MNHEY and CDR2 as SVGAGI. In DNA, the CDR3 is TGTGCCAGCAGTTACGGGACAGGGGGTTCGGGCTACACCTTC. Protein product: CASSYGTGGSGYTF.

This rearrangement joins TRBV15 to TRBJ1-6, with D possibly being TRBD1 (5 bases). The CDR3 totals 17 residues. Trimming stripped 0 bases from V and 7 bases from J, with 16 bases between. Germline V lookup: CDR1 LNHNV, CDR2 YYDKDF (reference sequence). For the CDR3, the DNA is TGTGCCACCAGCAGAGATGAGGGACTTGGATGGAATTCACCCCTCCACTTT. Translating it yields CATSRDEGLGWNSPLHF.

This sequence joins TRBV11-2 and TRBJ2-3; 9 bases map to TRBD2. The CDR3 spans 19 residues. From germline, CDR1 is SGHAT and CDR2 FQNNGV. Germline trimming cut 1 base from V and 4 bases from J; bases unmatched to any gene: 15. The chain's CDR3 is CASSLGLSGRGGIADTQYF. The CDR3, as DNA: TGTGCCAGCAGCTTAGGGTTGTCTGGGCGGGGGGGCATCGCAGATACGCAGTATTTT.

This clone was counted once. The chain has TRBV6-6 and TRBJ2-2; D ambiguous. The V end was cut by 5 bases, the J end by 8 bases, with 21 bases between. CDR1 is MNHNY, CDR2 SVGAGI, per germline (reference sequence). There are 16 residues in the CDR3. This CDR3 reads CASSVLGSVLLGELFF. The CDR3 nucleotides are TGTGCCAGCAGTGTGCTAGGAAGTGTATTATTGGGGGAGCTGTTTTTT.

The chain employs TRBV7-9 and TRBJ2-1; 8 bases are a match to TRBD1. Per germline, CDR1 SEHNR and CDR2 FQNEAQ (reference sequence). This CDR3 has 14 residues. V was pared by 5 bases and J by 10 bases, with 10 bases of the junction left unmatched. The CDR3 is CASSPTTGVGEQFF. DNA of the CDR3: TGTGCCAGCAGCCCAACGACAGGGGTAGGCGAGCAGTTCTTC.

This clone has more than one count but fewer than ten. The gene calls are TRBV18 and TRBJ2-1; 9 bases align to TRBD1. CDR1 and CDR2 from the germline V gene are KGHSH and LQKENI. The J segment lost 3 bases and the V segment lost 4 bases, leaving 4 bases of the junction unmatched. The CDR3 length is 15 residues. The CDR3 loop is CASSQDRGIYNEQFF. DNA of the CDR3: TGTGCCAGCTCACAGGACAGGGGCATCTACAATGAGCAGTTCTTC.

This chain links TRBV30 with TRBJ2-5; 8 bases line up with TRBD2. The V and J ends lost 3 bases and 4 bases, in that order; junction bases with no gene match: 1. The CDR3 is made up of 12 amino acids. Looked up from germline, CDR1 is GTSNPN and CDR2 is SVGIG (reference sequence). The CDR3 sequence: CAWSAGGETQYF. CDR3 bases: TGTGCCTGGAGCGCGGGGGGAGAGACCCAGTACTTC.

This chain joins TRBV25-1 and TRBJ2-3; 7 nucleotides align to TRBD2. Germline V gene lookup returns CDR1 MGHDK and CDR2 SYGVNS. The V gene end was trimmed by 0 bases and the J gene end by 1 base; junction bases not matched to a gene: 7. The CDR3 spans 17 residues. The CDR3, as DNA: TGTGCCAGCAGTGAATATATGGGAGGGTTTGGCACAGATACGCAGTATTTT. Its translation: CASSEYMGGFGTDTQYF.

The rearrangement joins TRBV10-3 to TRBJ2-7; D not resolved. Trimming shortened V by 0 bases and J by 5 bases, and 8 bases separated the two germline ends. CDR1 is ENHRY, CDR2 SYGVKD, per germline. The CDR3 has 13 amino acids. Written as DNA, the CDR3 is TGTGCCATCAGTGAGTCGTGGCAGAACGAGCAGTACTTC. It translates to CAISESWQNEQYF.

The chain joins TRBV6-5 to TRBJ2-7, with a tentative D call TRBD1 (6 bases). Trimming shortened V by 3 bases and J by 2 bases, and 14 bases separated the two germline ends. The CDR3 is 15 amino acids. Germline CDR1 MNHEY, CDR2 SVGAGI. The CDR3 nucleotides read TGTGCCAGCAGTTATTCTTGGGACAAGACCTACGAGCAGTACTTC. Translating gives CASSYSWDKTYEQYF.

The chain employs TRBV11-2 and TRBJ2-7, with a weak D call TRBD2 (5 bases). The CDR3 totals 14 residues. Germline V CDR1 and CDR2: SGHAT, FQNNGV. Trimming stripped 8 bases from V and 2 bases from J, with 16 bases between. The CDR3 loop is CASSDITRPYEQYF. CDR3 nucleotides: TGTGCCAGCTCCGACATAACTAGGCCCTACGAGCAGTACTTC. Based on the CDR3 plus reference TRBV11-2 and TRBJ2-7, the full variable domain is EAGVAQSPRYKIIEKRQSVAFWCNPISGHATLYWYQQILGQGPKLLIQFQNNGVVDDSQLPKDRFSAERLKGVDSTLKIQPAKLEDSAVYLCASSDITRPYEQYFGPGTRLTVT.

This clone has a handful of counts. The CDR3 loop reads CASSLVSGDGYTF. CDR3 sequence (DNA): TGCGCCAGCAGCTTGGTGTCGGGGGATGGCTACACCTTC. The chain is built from TRBV5-1 and TRBJ1-2; perhaps TRBD1 as D (5 bases). Germline V CDR1 and CDR2: SGHRS, YFSETQ. V was pared by 0 bases and J by 6 bases, with 9 bases between. The CDR3 sequence is 13 residues long.